Listed below are T cell receptor beta chains from one sample, sequenced in a study of cytomegalovirus exposure and HLA in healthy donors. Libraries were prepared by immunoSEQ multiplex PCR; TCRdb keeps only in-frame clonotypes and omits some of them. The repertoire includes 150,000 to 200,000 clones, approximately 87% of them detected once, and roughly 1.4% sits in the top ten. What was sequenced was PBMCs. These receptors all come from a woman aged 25 to 39 in good health and CMV-seronegative. Each CDR3 is given without its conserved first and last residue. The order of the fields is J gene, V gene, CDR3 protein.

j_gene: TRBJ2-1
v_gene: TRBV27
CDR3aa: ASTRSSGGAAASYNEQF

j_gene: TRBJ1-5
v_gene: TRBV11-3
CDR3aa: ATSSQGFGGNQPQH

j_gene: TRBJ1-2
v_gene: TRBV5-1
CDR3aa: ASSWGGVADRAYGYT

j_gene: TRBJ1-2
v_gene: TRBV10-3
CDR3aa: AITYRANYGYT

j_gene: TRBJ2-2
v_gene: TRBV13
CDR3aa: ASSLGRGTSSGELF

j_gene: TRBJ2-5
v_gene: TRBV5-4
CDR3aa: ASSPTSGGAGETQY

j_gene: TRBJ2-7
v_gene: TRBV5-1
CDR3aa: ASSLPGTGDYEQY

j_gene: TRBJ2-7
v_gene: TRBV4-2
CDR3aa: ASSHGGAYEQY

j_gene: TRBJ2-2
v_gene: TRBV6-6
CDR3aa: ASSYLRGENTGELF

j_gene: TRBJ1-6
v_gene: TRBV19
CDR3aa: ASSSAERLNSPLH

j_gene: TRBJ2-5
v_gene: TRBV6-5
CDR3aa: ASSGQGQYQETQY

j_gene: TRBJ2-7
v_gene: TRBV7-8
CDR3aa: ASSSIPGQAAKY

j_gene: TRBJ1-1
v_gene: TRBV30
CDR3aa: AWTVLMNTEAF

j_gene: TRBJ2-1
v_gene: TRBV2
CDR3aa: ASSGDTGVVYNEQF

j_gene: TRBJ2-2
v_gene: TRBV5-1
CDR3aa: ASSLGDVLPDTGELF

j_gene: TRBJ2-2
v_gene: TRBV4-2
CDR3aa: ASSPGKGMNTGELF

j_gene: TRBJ1-2
v_gene: TRBV14
CDR3aa: ASSLRNSPYGYT

j_gene: TRBJ1-1
v_gene: TRBV7-8
CDR3aa: ASSLAQMNTEAF

j_gene: TRBJ2-1
v_gene: TRBV7-9
CDR3aa: ASRKDAGGIYNEQF

j_gene: TRBJ1-6
v_gene: TRBV30
CDR3aa: AWEDLGQGFGSLH

j_gene: TRBJ1-2
v_gene: TRBV19
CDR3aa: ASSEATRGYT

j_gene: TRBJ1-2
v_gene: TRBV9
CDR3aa: ASSRMGGISDYGYT

j_gene: TRBJ1-5
v_gene: TRBV28
CDR3aa: ASWTGKLNQPQH

j_gene: TRBJ2-2
v_gene: TRBV4-2
CDR3aa: ASSQDLQGAFGELF

j_gene: TRBJ2-1
v_gene: TRBV27
CDR3aa: ASTRGWDEQF

j_gene: TRBJ2-1
v_gene: TRBV27
CDR3aa: ASSPETGVGEQF

j_gene: TRBJ2-7
v_gene: TRBV4-1
CDR3aa: ASSQGSRLGDIGYEQY

j_gene: TRBJ1-1
v_gene: TRBV6-5
CDR3aa: ASSSTGSLTEAF

j_gene: TRBJ2-7
v_gene: TRBV11-2
CDR3aa: ASSLDWRGTYEQY

j_gene: TRBJ1-1
v_gene: TRBV11-3
CDR3aa: ASSLTGGTEAF

j_gene: TRBJ1-2
v_gene: TRBV7-9
CDR3aa: ASSLARGLANYGYT

j_gene: TRBJ2-3
v_gene: TRBV7-6
CDR3aa: ASIETGGGTDTQY

j_gene: TRBJ2-7
v_gene: TRBV4-1
CDR3aa: ASSQGRGGIYEQY

j_gene: TRBJ2-7
v_gene: TRBV19
CDR3aa: ASSTGQGSYEQY

j_gene: TRBJ2-7
v_gene: TRBV7-2
CDR3aa: ASSSLLSYYEQY

j_gene: TRBJ2-1
v_gene: TRBV5-1
CDR3aa: ASSLDSRTSGGNNEQF

j_gene: TRBJ2-5
v_gene: TRBV13
CDR3aa: ASSPRAGGNQETQY

j_gene: TRBJ2-3
v_gene: TRBV27
CDR3aa: ASRAGASTDTQY

j_gene: TRBJ2-3
v_gene: TRBV11-2
CDR3aa: ASSLVSVSDTQY

j_gene: TRBJ2-7
v_gene: TRBV4-1
CDR3aa: ASSHPSSYEQY

j_gene: TRBJ2-1
v_gene: TRBV14
CDR3aa: ASSRTKGAGSYNEQF

j_gene: TRBJ2-2
v_gene: TRBV18
CDR3aa: ASSHSAAPMNTGELF

j_gene: TRBJ1-2
v_gene: TRBV30
CDR3aa: AWSVSRTGQGYGYT

j_gene: TRBJ2-7
v_gene: TRBV5-5
CDR3aa: ASSPRDYNSYEQY

j_gene: TRBJ2-7
v_gene: TRBV5-1
CDR3aa: ASSFGQNPYEQY